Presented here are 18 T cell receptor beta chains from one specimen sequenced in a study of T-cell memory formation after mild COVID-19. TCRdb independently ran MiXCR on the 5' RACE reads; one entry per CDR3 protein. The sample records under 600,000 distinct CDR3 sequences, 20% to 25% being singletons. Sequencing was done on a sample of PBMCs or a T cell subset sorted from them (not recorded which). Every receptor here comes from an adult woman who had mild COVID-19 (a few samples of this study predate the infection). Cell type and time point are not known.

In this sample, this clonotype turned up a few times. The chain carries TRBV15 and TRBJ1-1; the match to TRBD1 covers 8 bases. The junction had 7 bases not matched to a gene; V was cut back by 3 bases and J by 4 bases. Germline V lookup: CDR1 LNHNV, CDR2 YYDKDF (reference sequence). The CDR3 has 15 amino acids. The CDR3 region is CATSSPETGGTEAFF. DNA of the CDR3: TGTGCCACCAGCAGCCCAGAAACAGGGGGCACTGAAGCTTTCTTT.

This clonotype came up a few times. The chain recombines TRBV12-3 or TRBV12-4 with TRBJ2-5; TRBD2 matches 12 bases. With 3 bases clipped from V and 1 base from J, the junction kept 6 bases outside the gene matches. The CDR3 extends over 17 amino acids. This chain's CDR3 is CASSFGLAGLIQETQYF. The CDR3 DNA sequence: TGTGCCAGCAGTTTCGGACTAGCGGGGCTTATCCAAGAGACCCAGTACTTC.

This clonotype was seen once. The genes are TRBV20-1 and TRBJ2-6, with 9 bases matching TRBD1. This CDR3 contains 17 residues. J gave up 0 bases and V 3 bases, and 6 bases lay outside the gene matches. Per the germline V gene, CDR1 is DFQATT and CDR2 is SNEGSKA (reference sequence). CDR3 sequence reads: CSARAGTGHSGANVLTF. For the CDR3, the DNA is TGCAGTGCTAGGGCCGGGACAGGGCACTCTGGGGCCAACGTCCTGACTTTC.

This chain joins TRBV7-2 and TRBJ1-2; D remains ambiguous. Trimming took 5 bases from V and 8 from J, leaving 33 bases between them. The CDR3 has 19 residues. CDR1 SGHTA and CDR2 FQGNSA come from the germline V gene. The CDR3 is CASSASSRSALAAYRGYTF. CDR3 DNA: TGTGCCAGCAGCGCTTCCTCGAGATCGGCTCTGGCGGCGTATAGGGGCTACACCTTC.

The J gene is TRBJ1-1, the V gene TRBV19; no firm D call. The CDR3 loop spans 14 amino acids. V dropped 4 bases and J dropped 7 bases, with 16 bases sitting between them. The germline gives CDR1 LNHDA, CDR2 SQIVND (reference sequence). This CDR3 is CASSTLRPPIEAFF. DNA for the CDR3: TGTGCCAGTAGTACCTTAAGACCTCCGATTGAAGCTTTCTTT. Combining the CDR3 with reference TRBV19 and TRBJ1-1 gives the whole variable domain DGGITQSPKYLFRKEGQNVTLSCEQNLNHDAMYWYRQDPGQGLRLIYYSQIVNDFQKGDIAEGYSVSREKKESFPLTVTSAQKNPTAFYLCASSTLRPPIEAFFGQGTRLTVV.

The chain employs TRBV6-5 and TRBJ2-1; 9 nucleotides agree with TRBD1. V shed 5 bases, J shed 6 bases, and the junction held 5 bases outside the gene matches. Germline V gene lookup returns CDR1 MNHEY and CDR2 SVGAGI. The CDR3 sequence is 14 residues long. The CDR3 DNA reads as TGTGCCAGCAGTGGGGGACAGGGTGGCAATGAGCAGTTCTTC. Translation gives CASSGGQGGNEQFF.

CDR3 in amino acids: CASSQGLAGGWGGTDTQYF. CDR3 nucleotides: TGTGCCAGCAGCCAAGGACTAGCGGGAGGTTGGGGCGGCACAGATACGCAGTATTTT. This chain connects TRBV4-2 to TRBJ2-3, with 13 bases lining up with TRBD2. This CDR3 is 19 amino acids long. CDR1 LGHNA and CDR2 YNFKEQ come from the germline V gene. The trim removed 1 base at V and 1 base at J, leaving 8 bases unmatched.

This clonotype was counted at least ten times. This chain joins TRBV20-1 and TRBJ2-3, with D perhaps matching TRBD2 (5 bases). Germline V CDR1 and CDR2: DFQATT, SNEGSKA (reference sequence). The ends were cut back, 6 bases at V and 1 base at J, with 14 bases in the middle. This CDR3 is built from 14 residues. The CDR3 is CSALQGGRTDTQYF. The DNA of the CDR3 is TGCAGTGCCCTACAAGGCGGGCGCACAGATACGCAGTATTTT.

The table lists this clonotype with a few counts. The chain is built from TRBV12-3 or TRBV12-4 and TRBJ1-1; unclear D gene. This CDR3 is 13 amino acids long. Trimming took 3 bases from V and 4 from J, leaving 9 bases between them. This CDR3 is CASSFTRGTEAFF. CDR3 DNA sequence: TGTGCCAGCAGTTTTACACGGGGCACTGAAGCTTTCTTT.

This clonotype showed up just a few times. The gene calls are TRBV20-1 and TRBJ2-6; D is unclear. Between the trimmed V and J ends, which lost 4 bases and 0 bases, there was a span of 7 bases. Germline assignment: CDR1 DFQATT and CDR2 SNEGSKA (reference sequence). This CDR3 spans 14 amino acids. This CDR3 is CSAKRSSGANVLTF. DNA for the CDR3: TGCAGTGCTAAACGAAGCTCTGGGGCCAACGTCCTGACTTTC.

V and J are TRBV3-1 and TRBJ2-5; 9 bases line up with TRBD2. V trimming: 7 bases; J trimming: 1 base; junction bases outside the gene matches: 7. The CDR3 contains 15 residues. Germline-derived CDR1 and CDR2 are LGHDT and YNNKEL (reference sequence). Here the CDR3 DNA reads TGTGCCAGCAAGAATAGCGGGGGAATCCAAGAGACCCAGTACTTC. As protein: CASKNSGGIQETQYF.

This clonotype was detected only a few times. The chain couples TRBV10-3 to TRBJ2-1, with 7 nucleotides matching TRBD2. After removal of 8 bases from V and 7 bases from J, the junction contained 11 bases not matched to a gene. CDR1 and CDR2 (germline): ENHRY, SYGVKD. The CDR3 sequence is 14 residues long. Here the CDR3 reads CAIRASGPRNEQFF. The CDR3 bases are TGTGCCATCCGAGCTAGCGGACCTCGTAATGAGCAGTTCTTC.

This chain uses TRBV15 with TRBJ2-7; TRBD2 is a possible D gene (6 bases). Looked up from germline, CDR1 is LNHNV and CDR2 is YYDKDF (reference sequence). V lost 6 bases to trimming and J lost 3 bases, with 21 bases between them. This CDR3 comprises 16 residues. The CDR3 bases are TGTGCCACCAGATCCACGGGGCGGGGCGAGGACTACGAGCAGTACTTC. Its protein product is CATRSTGRGEDYEQYF.

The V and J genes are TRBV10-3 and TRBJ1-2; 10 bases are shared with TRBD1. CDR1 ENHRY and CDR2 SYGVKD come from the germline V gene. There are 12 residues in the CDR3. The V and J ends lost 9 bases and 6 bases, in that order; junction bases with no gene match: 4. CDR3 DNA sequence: TGTGCCATTGGGACAGGGGAAGATGGCTACACCTTC. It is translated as CAIGTGEDGYTF.

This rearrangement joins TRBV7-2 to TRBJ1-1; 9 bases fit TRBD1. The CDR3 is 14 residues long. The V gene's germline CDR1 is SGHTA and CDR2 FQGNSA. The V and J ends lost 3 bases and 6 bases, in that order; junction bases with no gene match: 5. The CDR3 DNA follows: TGTGCCAGCAGCTTTACAGGGGGCGCGTCTGAAGCTTTCTTT. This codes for CASSFTGGASEAFF.

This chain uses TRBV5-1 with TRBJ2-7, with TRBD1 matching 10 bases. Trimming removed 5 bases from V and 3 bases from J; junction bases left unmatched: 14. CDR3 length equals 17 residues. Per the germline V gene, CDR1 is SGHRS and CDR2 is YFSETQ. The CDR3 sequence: CASSLVFRDRGNYEQYF. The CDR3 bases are TGCGCCAGCAGTCTCGTCTTCAGGGACAGGGGAAACTACGAGCAGTACTTC.

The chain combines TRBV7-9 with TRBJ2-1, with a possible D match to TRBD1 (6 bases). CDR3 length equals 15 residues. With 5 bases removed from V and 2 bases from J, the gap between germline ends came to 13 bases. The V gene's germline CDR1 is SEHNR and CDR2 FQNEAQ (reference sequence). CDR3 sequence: CASSLGAQTYNEQFF. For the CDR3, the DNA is TGTGCCAGCAGCCTGGGGGCTCAGACCTACAATGAGCAGTTCTTC.

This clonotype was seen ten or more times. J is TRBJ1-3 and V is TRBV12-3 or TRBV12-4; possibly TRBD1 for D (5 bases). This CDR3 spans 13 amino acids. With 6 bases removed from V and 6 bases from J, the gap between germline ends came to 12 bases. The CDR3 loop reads CASSPGVINTIYF. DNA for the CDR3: TGTGCCAGCAGCCCGGGGGTCATAAACACCATATATTTT.